These T cell receptor beta chains were read from a single sample in a study of blood T cell repertoires in COVID-19. Sequenced by immunoSEQ multiplex PCR; TCRdb stores in-frame clones only, minus some. In the table there are 200,000 to 250,000 clones, around three quarters of which are singletons. The sample comprised peripheral blood. These receptors were taken from an older woman with acute or convalescent COVID-19. CDR3s include the opening cysteine and the closing phenylalanine or tryptophan. The D gene is left open where the match is weak. Size is stated for part of the rows, as once, few or many counts, or as a class when the clone is expanded.

size	V	D	J	CDR3	DNA
.	TRBV27	TRBD2	TRBJ2-7	CASSLRLAGYVEQYF	TGTGCCAGCAGTTTGAGACTAGCGGGATACGTCGAGCAGTACTTC
.	TRBV27	TRBD2	TRBJ2-5	CASSLIPPGGFGEETQYF	TGTGCCAGCAGTTTAATACCTCCGGGAGGGTTTGGGGAAGAGACCCAGTACTTC
.	TRBV7-2	TRBD1	TRBJ1-1	CASSLRNPGTGTEAFF	TGTGCCAGCAGCCTACGAAACCCCGGGACAGGGACTGAAGCTTTCTTT
.	TRBV5-1	TRBD1	TRBJ2-7	CASSPGQGGWDEQYF	TGCGCCAGCAGCCCGGGACAGGGGGGATGGGACGAGCAGTACTTC
few	TRBV19	.	TRBJ2-3	CASSIDLASDTQYF	TGTGCCAGTAGTATAGACCTAGCATCGGATACGCAGTATTTT
.	TRBV7-9	TRBD2	TRBJ2-1	CASSLDAGGPDEQFF	TGTGCCAGCAGCTTAGATGCGGGAGGCCCGGATGAGCAGTTCTTC
few	TRBV29-1	.	TRBJ1-1	CSVDYLNTEAFF	TGCAGCGTTGATTACTTAAACACTGAAGCTTTCTTT
few	TRBV28	.	TRBJ1-1	CASSEHGRMNTEAFF	TGTGCCAGCAGCGAGCACGGGAGGATGAACACTGAAGCTTTCTTT
.	TRBV3-1/TRBV3-2	.	TRBJ1-6	CASSQAQGSSPLHF	TGTGCCAGCAGCCAAGCGCAGGGTTCTTCACCCCTCCACTTT
.	TRBV5-1	.	TRBJ1-6	CASSSAGENSPLHF	TGCGCCAGCAGCTCAGCGGGAGAGAATTCACCCCTCCACTTT
.	TRBV2	TRBD2	TRBJ2-5	CASSEGLAGGGQETQYF	TGTGCCAGCAGTGAAGGGCTAGCGGGAGGGGGGCAAGAGACCCAGTACTTC
.	TRBV19	.	TRBJ1-2	CASIGEIEYGYTF	TGTGCCAGTATCGGGGAGATAGAGTATGGCTACACCTTC
.	TRBV29-1	TRBD1	TRBJ1-2	CSGDRAANYGYTF	TGCAGCGGTGACAGGGCTGCTAACTATGGCTACACCTTC
few	TRBV29-1	TRBD2	TRBJ2-7	CSVEKRGSSYEQYF	TGCAGCGTTGAAAAGCGGGGGAGCTCCTACGAGCAGTACTTC
.	TRBV7-3	TRBD1	TRBJ1-6	CASSLTPHRGRLGNSPLHF	TGTGCCAGCAGCTTAACTCCCCACAGGGGAAGGTTGGGCAATTCACCCCTCCACTTT
.	TRBV2	.	TRBJ1-6	CASSEEALQNNSPLHF	TGTGCCAGCAGTGAGGAGGCGCTGCAAAATAATTCACCCCTCCACTTT
.	TRBV18	.	TRBJ1-3	CASSHPGASGNTIYF	TGTGCCAGCTCGCACCCAGGGGCCTCTGGAAACACCATATATTTT
.	TRBV7-9	TRBD2	TRBJ2-3	CASSLFGSGSTDTQYF	TGTGCCAGCAGCTTATTTGGTAGCGGGAGCACAGATACGCAGTATTTT
.	TRBV7-3	.	TRBJ2-2	CASSLQVSGELFF	TGTGCCAGCAGCTTACAGGTTTCCGGGGAGCTGTTTTTT
.	TRBV10-3	TRBD1	TRBJ1-2	CAMGTGAPSLFF	TGTGCCATGGGAACAGGGGCTCCTTCATTGTTCTTC
.	TRBV2	TRBD1	TRBJ2-1	CASSWGQEVGNEQFF	TGTGCCAGCAGCTGGGGACAGGAGGTTGGCAATGAGCAGTTCTTC
.	TRBV29-1	TRBD1	TRBJ2-1	CSVVRDRGVNEQFF	TGCAGCGTCGTCCGAGACAGGGGGGTCAATGAGCAGTTCTTC
.	TRBV28	TRBD1	TRBJ1-2	CATILLDRDYGYTF	TGTGCCACCATACTATTAGACAGGGACTATGGCTACACCTTC
.	TRBV9	TRBD1	TRBJ2-3	CASSGGTGGITDTQYF	TGTGCCAGCAGCGGAGGGACAGGGGGCATAACAGATACGCAGTATTTT
.	TRBV11-3	.	TRBJ2-5	CASSLGPSQETQYF	TGTGCCAGCAGCCTAGGGCCCTCACAAGAGACCCAGTACTTC
once	TRBV2	TRBD2	TRBJ2-2	CASSASGTNTGELFF	TGTGCCAGCAGTGCCAGCGGGACGAACACCGGGGAGCTGTTTTTT
.	TRBV19	.	TRBJ2-5	CASAAGLGETQYF	TGTGCCAGCGCTGCGGGTTTGGGGGAGACCCAGTACTTC
.	TRBV2	TRBD1	TRBJ1-5	CASSFRQGSDQPQHF	TGTGCCAGCAGCTTTCGACAGGGGTCTGATCAGCCCCAGCATTTT
.	TRBV10-3	TRBD1	TRBJ2-3	CAIRMAGGLDTQYF	TGTGCCATCCGAATGGCAGGGGGCTTGGATACGCAGTATTTT
.	TRBV5-1	TRBD2	TRBJ2-1	CASSSGTKSNEQFF	TGCGCCAGCAGCTCCGGGACTAAAAGCAATGAGCAGTTCTTC
.	TRBV7-6	.	TRBJ1-5	CASSLDPGGQPQHF	TGTGCCAGCAGCTTAGACCCTGGAGGCCAGCCCCAGCATTTT
.	TRBV19	TRBD1	TRBJ1-5	CASSILRGLGSNQPQHF	TGTGCCAGTAGTATCCTCAGGGGGCTCGGTAGCAATCAGCCCCAGCATTTT
few	TRBV11-2	TRBD2	TRBJ2-3	CASSSGTSGADTQYF	TGTGCCAGCAGCAGCGGGACTAGTGGGGCAGATACGCAGTATTTT
few	TRBV12-3/TRBV12-4	.	TRBJ2-1	CASSIYIANEQFF	TGTGCCAGCAGTATATACATAGCCAATGAGCAGTTCTTC
.	TRBV4-2	.	TRBJ1-2	CASSQAWVTGSYGYTF	TGTGCCAGCAGCCAAGCATGGGTCACAGGATCCTATGGCTACACCTTC
.	TRBV15	.	TRBJ2-7	CATSRDRWESGEQYF	TGTGCCACCAGCAGAGATCGTTGGGAGTCAGGCGAGCAGTACTTC
.	TRBV14	.	TRBJ2-4	CASSQQPRGDIQYF	TGTGCCAGCAGCCAACAGCCCAGGGGCGACATTCAGTACTTC
.	TRBV18	.	TRBJ2-3	CASSPPASPILSTDTQYF	TGTGCCAGCTCACCACCGGCTAGCCCTATCCTTAGTACAGATACGCAGTATTTT
.	TRBV6-5	TRBD2	TRBJ2-7	CASSLQAGGPIEQYF	TGTGCCAGCAGTTTACAAGCGGGAGGGCCTATCGAGCAGTACTTC
.	TRBV6-5	TRBD1	TRBJ2-3	CASTRDRGTDTQYF	TGTGCCAGCACCCGGGACAGGGGCACAGATACGCAGTATTTT
.	TRBV2	.	TRBJ1-5	CASTGENNQPQHF	TGTGCCAGCACAGGGGAGAATAATCAGCCCCAGCATTTT
.	TRBV24-1	TRBD1	TRBJ1-5	CATSDSDRGGLNQPQHF	TGTGCCACCAGTGACTCGGACAGGGGTGGCCTTAATCAGCCCCAGCATTTT
.	TRBV10-2	TRBD2	TRBJ2-1	CASSGVASGYNEQFF	TGCGCCAGCAGTGGAGTGGCTAGCGGGTACAATGAGCAGTTCTTC
.	TRBV29-1	.	TRBJ1-4	CSVDLGVQEKLFF	TGCAGCGTGGACCTAGGGGTTCAGGAAAAACTGTTTTTT
.	TRBV27	.	TRBJ2-3	CASSFQSTDTQYF	TGTGCCAGCAGTTTCCAAAGCACAGATACGCAGTATTTT
.	TRBV5-8	.	TRBJ2-3	CASSRVLRDTQYF	TGTGCCAGCAGCCGCGTACTAAGGGATACGCAGTATTTT
.	TRBV19	.	TRBJ1-5	CATTTDRNQPQHF	TGTGCCACCACCACCGACAGAAATCAGCCCCAGCATTTT
.	TRBV19	.	TRBJ1-1	CASSDGTQNTEAFF	TGTGCCAGTAGTGACGGGACACAGAACACTGAAGCTTTCTTT
.	TRBV5-1	TRBD1	TRBJ1-1	CASNGQGAGTEAFF	TGCGCCAGCAACGGACAGGGGGCGGGCACTGAAGCTTTCTTT
.	TRBV4-1	.	TRBJ1-6	CASSQDGQGRHNSPLHF	TGCGCCAGCAGCCAAGATGGGCAGGGCAGGCATAATTCACCCCTCCACTTT